The rows below give T cell receptor beta chains drawn from one sample of a study of PD-L1 blockade in urothelial cancer. Generated by immunoSEQ multiplex PCR, the TCRdb table keeps only in-frame clones and is missing some. The repertoire holds some 90,000 clones, with around 92% as singletons. Sequencing used PBMCs, obtained around atezolizumab (anti-PD-L1) treatment. All receptors derive from a woman aged 80 or over with urothelial cancer. CDR3s include the opening cysteine and the closing phenylalanine or tryptophan. The D gene is left open where the match is weak. The listing skips clone size in some rows; elsewhere it reads once, few, many or a size class.

j_gene: TRBJ2-3
d_gene: .
v_gene: TRBV6-5
abundance: .
CDR3aa: CASRGTSTDTQYF
CDR3nt: TGTGCCAGCAGGGGGACTAGCACAGATACGCAGTATTTT

j_gene: TRBJ1-3
d_gene: TRBD1
v_gene: TRBV10-3
abundance: .
CDR3aa: CAISEARGQAGNTIYF
CDR3nt: TGTGCCATCAGTGAGGCCAGGGGGCAAGCAGGAAACACCATATATTTT

j_gene: TRBJ2-3
d_gene: .
v_gene: TRBV25-1
abundance: .
CDR3aa: CASSEGSGVSTDTQYF
CDR3nt: TGTGCCAGCAGTGAAGGTTCGGGGGTTAGCACAGATACGCAGTATTTT

j_gene: TRBJ2-2
d_gene: TRBD2
v_gene: TRBV5-8
abundance: once
CDR3aa: CASSRALDGFSGSGELFF
CDR3nt: TGTGCCAGCAGCCGGGCACTGGATGGTTTTAGCGGGAGCGGGGAGCTGTTTTTT

j_gene: TRBJ2-5
d_gene: TRBD1
v_gene: TRBV2
abundance: .
CDR3aa: CASGQGQETQYF
CDR3nt: TGTGCCAGCGGACAGGGCCAAGAGACCCAGTACTTC

j_gene: TRBJ1-1
d_gene: TRBD1
v_gene: TRBV18
abundance: .
CDR3aa: CASSPRDRVVDTEAFF
CDR3nt: TGTGCCAGCTCGCCTCGGGACAGGGTTGTGGACACTGAAGCTTTCTTT

j_gene: TRBJ1-2
d_gene: TRBD1
v_gene: TRBV7-9
abundance: .
CDR3aa: CASSFTGGGYTF
CDR3nt: TGTGCCAGCAGCTTTACAGGGGGCGGCTACACCTTC

j_gene: TRBJ1-5
d_gene: .
v_gene: TRBV6-6
abundance: .
CDR3aa: CASSAGTNQPQHF
CDR3nt: TGTGCCAGCAGCGCCGGGACAAATCAGCCCCAGCATTTT

j_gene: TRBJ1-4
d_gene: .
v_gene: TRBV20-1
abundance: .
CDR3aa: CSANSGEKLFF
CDR3nt: TGCAGTGCCAACTCGGGTGAAAAACTGTTTTTT

j_gene: TRBJ2-2
d_gene: TRBD1
v_gene: TRBV6-1
abundance: few
CDR3aa: CASGRGSTGELFF
CDR3nt: TGTGCCAGCGGCAGGGGGAGCACCGGGGAGCTGTTTTTT

j_gene: TRBJ2-5
d_gene: .
v_gene: TRBV5-1
abundance: .
CDR3aa: CASSLPGRSETQYF
CDR3nt: TGCGCCAGCAGCTTGCCCGGGAGATCGGAGACCCAGTACTTC

j_gene: TRBJ1-2
d_gene: TRBD1
v_gene: TRBV28
abundance: .
CDR3aa: CASSPGGELYGYTF
CDR3nt: TGTGCCAGCAGCCCAGGGGGCGAGCTTTACGGCTACACCTTC

j_gene: TRBJ2-2
d_gene: .
v_gene: TRBV25-1
abundance: .
CDR3aa: CASSEGGGPGELFF
CDR3nt: TGTGCCAGCAGTGAAGGCGGGGGCCCCGGGGAGCTGTTTTTT

j_gene: TRBJ2-1
d_gene: TRBD1
v_gene: TRBV15
abundance: .
CDR3aa: CATSRVAGQVSEREQFF
CDR3nt: TGTGCCACCAGCAGAGTCGCAGGACAGGTCTCCGAGCGTGAGCAGTTCTTC

j_gene: TRBJ2-7
d_gene: TRBD2
v_gene: TRBV6-5
abundance: .
CDR3aa: CASSLGTTYEQYF
CDR3nt: TGTGCCAGCAGTCTCGGGACTACCTACGAGCAGTACTTC

j_gene: TRBJ1-2
d_gene: TRBD1
v_gene: TRBV6-1
abundance: .
CDR3aa: CASSEMRGRGYGYTF
CDR3nt: TGTGCCAGCAGTGAAATGAGGGGGCGCGGCTATGGCTACACCTTC

j_gene: TRBJ2-3
d_gene: .
v_gene: TRBV19
abundance: .
CDR3aa: CASSDRPGDTQYF
CDR3nt: TGTGCCAGTAGTGACCGACCAGGAGATACGCAGTATTTT

j_gene: TRBJ1-4
d_gene: .
v_gene: TRBV11-2
abundance: .
CDR3aa: CASSKPTGGAGEKLFF
CDR3nt: TGTGCCAGCAGCAAACCCACGGGGGGCGCAGGTGAAAAACTGTTTTTT

j_gene: TRBJ1-1
d_gene: TRBD1
v_gene: TRBV2
abundance: .
CDR3aa: CASTGTDRGTEAFF
CDR3nt: TGTGCCAGCACGGGGACAGACAGGGGCACTGAAGCTTTCTTT

j_gene: TRBJ2-7
d_gene: .
v_gene: TRBV25-1
abundance: once
CDR3aa: CASSRTGINSYEQYF
CDR3nt: TGTGCCAGCAGCAGGACCGGGATAAACTCCTACGAGCAGTACTTC

j_gene: TRBJ2-5
d_gene: TRBD2
v_gene: TRBV6-4
abundance: .
CDR3aa: CASSEGTSGKETQYF
CDR3nt: TGTGCCAGCAGTGAAGGGACTAGCGGGAAAGAGACCCAGTACTTC

j_gene: TRBJ2-2
d_gene: .
v_gene: TRBV6-1
abundance: .
CDR3aa: CASIVGVTGELFF
CDR3nt: TGTGCCAGCATAGTAGGGGTCACCGGGGAGCTGTTTTTT

j_gene: TRBJ1-2
d_gene: TRBD1
v_gene: TRBV5-1
abundance: .
CDR3aa: CASSLGTGGVYTF
CDR3nt: TGCGCCAGCAGCTTGGGGACAGGGGGCGTCTACACCTTC

j_gene: TRBJ2-7
d_gene: TRBD1
v_gene: TRBV29-1
abundance: .
CDR3aa: CSHRQGYEQYF
CDR3nt: TGCAGCCATCGACAGGGCTACGAGCAGTACTTC